These 2 T cell receptor beta chains were sequenced from one sample in a study of beta chain features in type 1 diabetes. General study points: Type 1 diabetes patients had TCRB CDR3s that were shorter (moderately but significantly so) in all four CD4+ subsets.

For these receptors, no antigen is known. Expressed TCRB transcripts were sequenced because the entire RNA isolate underwent reverse transcription. The repertoire was sequenced with immunoSEQ multiplex PCR; TCRdb's copy has only in-frame clones and lacks some. The table has 600,000 or so clones, roughly 13% seen once. Sequencing was carried out using naive CD4+ T cells from blood. Receptors were obtained from a man between 18 and 35 years old with type 1 diabetes.

This clone was seen only a few times. The chain couples TRBV29-1 to TRBJ2-5; 7 bases line up with TRBD1. Germline CDR1 is SQVTM and CDR2 is ANQGSEA. V lost 7 bases and J lost 7; bases outside the gene matches: 12. This CDR3 is built from 13 residues. The CDR3 bases are TGCAGCGCGGGGACAGACCCGTTGGGGACCCAGTACTTC. Translating it yields CSAGTDPLGTQYF.

This chain links TRBV30 with TRBJ1-3; no definite D call. Germline V CDR1 and CDR2: GTSNPN, SVGIG (reference sequence). The V end lost 0 bases, the J end lost 4 bases, and 4 bases lay between the germline ends. The CDR3 runs to 12 residues. The DNA of the CDR3 is TGTGCCTGGAGTGTGGTGGGAAACACCATATATTTT. It codes for CAWSVVGNTIYF. The full variable domain, with the rest looked up from reference TRBV30 and TRBJ1-3, is SQTIHQWPATLVQPVGSPLSLECTVEGTSNPNLYWYRQAAGRGLQLLFYSVGIGQISSEVPQNLSASRPQDRQFILSSKKLLLSDSGFYLCAWSVVGNTIYFGEGSWLTVV.